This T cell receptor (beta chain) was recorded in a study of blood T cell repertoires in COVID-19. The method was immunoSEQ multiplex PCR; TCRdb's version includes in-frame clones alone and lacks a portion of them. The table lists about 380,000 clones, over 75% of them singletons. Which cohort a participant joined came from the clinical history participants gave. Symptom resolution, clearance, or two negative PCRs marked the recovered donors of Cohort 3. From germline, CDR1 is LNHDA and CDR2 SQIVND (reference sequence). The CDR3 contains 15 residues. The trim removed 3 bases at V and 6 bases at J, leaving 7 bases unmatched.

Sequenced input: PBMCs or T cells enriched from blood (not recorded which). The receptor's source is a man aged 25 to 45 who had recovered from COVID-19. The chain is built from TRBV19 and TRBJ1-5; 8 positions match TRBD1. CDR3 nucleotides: TGTGCCAGTAGTATCGACAGGGGTGGAACTCAGCCCCAGCATTTT. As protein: CASSIDRGGTQPQHF.